This T cell receptor beta chain was sequenced for a study of blood T cell repertoires in COVID-19. The method was immunoSEQ multiplex PCR; TCRdb's version includes in-frame clones alone and lacks a portion of them. Of 350,000 to 400,000 clones listed, 85% to 90% were seen once; the top ten hold around 1.7%. Participant reports of clinical history set cohort assignment. The CDR3 covers 14 residues. Germline V gives CDR1 KGHDR, CDR2 SFDVKD. Trimming removed 5 bases at V and 2 bases at J, with 12 bases between. The chain carries TRBV24-1 and TRBJ2-7, with D hard to call. The TCR comes from a young woman who had recovered from COVID-19. Sequenced sample: PBMCs or T cells enriched from blood (not recorded which). The CDR3 nucleotides are TGTGCCACCAGTGCGGCCAGCGCCACCTACGAGCAGTACTTC. Its protein product is CATSAASATYEQYF.